The clone carrying this T cell receptor (beta chain) showed up just once. Its target is unknown. Here immunoSEQ multiplex PCR was the method, and the copy in TCRdb shows in-frame clones only, minus some. The sample has approximately 35,000 clones, roughly 90% seen once. These data belong to a study of T cells in localized non-small cell lung cancer. Broader study findings: Appearing in adjacent lung were a median about 57 of the top 100 tumor clones. Blood T cell density predicted longer survival; adjacent-lung clonality, shorter.

The sample was peripheral blood, taken before any cancer treatment. The origin of this receptor is a female donor of 60 years or more with stage I lung adenocarcinoma.

In DNA form, the CDR3 reads TGTGCCAGCAGCCAGGACAGGGGACGGGGAGAGCAGTACTTC. Residues: CASSQDRGRGEQYF. The genes are TRBV7-2 and TRBJ2-7; TRBD1 matches 9 bases. Germline CDR1 is SGHTA and CDR2 is FQGNSA. Trimming removed 5 bases from V and 7 bases from J; junction bases left unmatched: 9. The CDR3 spans 14 residues.